A selection of T cell receptor beta chains follows, all from one sample in a study of blood T cell repertoires in COVID-19. Profiled with immunoSEQ multiplex PCR; TCRdb holds only in-frame clones, not every one. The table has 75,000 to 90,000 clones, approximately 86% seen once; the top ten hold more than 15%. Sequences were obtained from peripheral blood. The receptors shown here come from an older man with active or convalescent COVID-19. Both conserved end residues are part of each CDR3. Fields, in order: J gene, V gene, clone size, CDR3 length, D gene, CDR3 DNA, CDR3 protein. A D gene is named only where the DNA matches it firmly. Clone size is shown for a subset of rows, as once, few, many or a class of expanded clone.

TRBJ1-1 TRBV5-1 - 16 - TGCGCCAGCAGCTTGGCCGGGGAGGGGGTGAGCACTGAAGCTTTCTTT CASSLAGEGVSTEAFF
TRBJ2-2 TRBV11-2 - 15 TRBD1 TGTGCCAGCAGCCCGGGACAGACGATTTCGGGGGAGCTGTTTTTT CASSPGQTISGELFF
TRBJ2-2 TRBV5-6 - 14 - TGTGCCACCACCCGGGGTCGAATGGCCGGGGAGCTGTTTTTT CATTRGRMAGELFF
TRBJ1-1 TRBV29-1 - 13 - TGCAGCGCGCGGGGACTTATGAACACTGAAGCTTTCTTT CSARGLMNTEAFF
TRBJ2-2 TRBV18 few 14 - TGTGCCAGCTCACCACGGGCAGGCCCCGGGGAGCTGTTTTTT CASSPRAGPGELFF
TRBJ1-2 TRBV27 once 15 - TGTGCCAGCAGTTTATTTGGGAGAGCTAACTATGGCTACACCTTC CASSLFGRANYGYTF
TRBJ2-6 TRBV24-1 - 17 - TGTGCCACCAGTGATGCGACCCCAGGGGTCGAGGCCAACGTCCTGACTTTC CATSDATPGVEANVLTF
TRBJ2-1 TRBV15 - 16 TRBD2 TGTGCCACCAGCAGGGCGGGGACTAGCGGGAATGGTGAGCAGTTCTTC CATSRAGTSGNGEQFF
TRBJ2-1 TRBV6-5 - 15 TRBD1 TGTGCCAGCAGGTTTGGGACAGGGGGCTACAATGAGCAGTTCTTC CASRFGTGGYNEQFF
TRBJ2-2 TRBV6-6 few 13 - TGTGCCAGCAGTTACTCGAAGCCCGGGGAGCTGTTTTTT CASSYSKPGELFF
TRBJ1-1 TRBV6-5 - 13 - TGTGCCAGCAGCCTAAGACAGACCAATGAAGCTTTCTTT CASSLRQTNEAFF
TRBJ2-5 TRBV2 few 14 TRBD1 TGTGCCAGCAGCCGGGACAGGGGCGGGGAGACCCAGTACTTC CASSRDRGGETQYF
TRBJ2-2 TRBV29-1 - 12 - TGCAGCGTGAGGGATCCACCCGGGGAGCTGTTTTTT CSVRDPPGELFF
TRBJ2-3 TRBV9 - 18 TRBD2 TGTGCCAGCAGCTTCCCCACCCGACTAGCGGGGGGCCAAGATACGCAGTATTTT CASSFPTRLAGGQDTQYF
TRBJ2-1 TRBV9 - 11 - TGTGCCAGCAGCACTTACAATGAGCAGTTCTTC CASSTYNEQFF
TRBJ2-3 TRBV5-1 - 18 TRBD2 TGCGCCAGCAGCTTTGAGGCCTCCGGGACTAGCCGGGGCTATACGCAGTATTTT CASSFEASGTSRGYTQYF
TRBJ1-2 TRBV5-1 - 15 TRBD1 TGCGCCAGCCGGACCGGGACAGGGGGAAGAAATGGCTACACCTTC CASRTGTGGRNGYTF
TRBJ1-1 TRBV6-5 - 12 - TGTGCCAGCAGGAGAGATGGGAGGTGGGCTTTCTTT CASRRDGRWAFF
TRBJ1-1 TRBV24-1 - 16 TRBD1 TGTGCCACCAGTGAGGGGGATCGGACAGGCCGGCCGGGAGCTTTCTTT CATSEGDRTGRPGAFF
TRBJ1-1 TRBV2 once 14 - TGTGCCAGCAGTGTGTACGGGGAGAACACTGAAGCTTTCTTT CASSVYGENTEAFF
TRBJ2-3 TRBV11-3 - 16 - TGTGCCAGCAGCCTACCCACTCAGGGGCCATCGGATACGCAGTATTTT CASSLPTQGPSDTQYF